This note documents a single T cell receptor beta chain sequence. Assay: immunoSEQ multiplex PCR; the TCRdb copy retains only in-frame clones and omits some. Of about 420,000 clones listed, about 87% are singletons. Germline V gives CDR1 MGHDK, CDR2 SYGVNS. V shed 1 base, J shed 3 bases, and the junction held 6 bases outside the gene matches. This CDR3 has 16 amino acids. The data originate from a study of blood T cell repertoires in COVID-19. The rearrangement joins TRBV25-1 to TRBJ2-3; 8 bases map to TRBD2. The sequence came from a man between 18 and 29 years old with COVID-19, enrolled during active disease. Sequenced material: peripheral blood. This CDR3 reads CASSESGGAETDTQYF. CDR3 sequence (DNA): TGTGCCAGCAGTGAATCGGGGGGGGCCGAGACAGATACGCAGTATTTT. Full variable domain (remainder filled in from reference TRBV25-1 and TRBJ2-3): EADIYQTPRYLVIGTGKKITLECSQTMGHDKMYWYQQDPGMELHLIHYSYGVNSTEKGDLSSESTVSRIRTEHFPLTLESARPSHTSQYLCASSESGGAETDTQYFGPGTRLTVL.